Reported below is one T cell receptor beta chain. Its antigen remains unknown. One entry per CDR3 protein, called by TCRdb with MiXCR from the PCR reads. The sample shows over 85,000 distinct CDR3 sequences, around 37% of them seen only once. This sample is drawn from a study of molecular identifiers for immune sequencing clone quantification. Study background: Replicate RNA from about 19,000 or 110,000 naive CD8 T cells formed five aliquots; four were sequenced. Study-wide findings and caveats: Over 97% of effector molecules, yet under 1% of naive-cell molecules, were held by clones above 20 RNA copies.

The CDR3 extends over 15 amino acids. In germline, CDR1 is SGDLS, CDR2 YYNGEE. Between the trimmed V and J ends, which lost 0 bases and 2 bases, there was a span of 9 bases. Source material for naive CD8 libraries was roughly 19,000 to 1,000,000 sorted cells, with 10%, 30% or 50% RNA. Sorting captured naive CD8 T cells as CD8+CD4-CCR7+CD45RA+. Sequenced material: naive CD8+ T cells from blood, with Jurkat cell RNA spiked in. Subset noted: FACS-sorted CD8+CD4-CCR7+CD45RA+ naive T cells. The TCR originated in a human donor in good health. Some libraries in this study had Jurkat cell RNA spiked in. This chain connects TRBV9 to TRBJ1-5; the D gene is possibly TRBD1 (5 bases). The CDR3: CASSVAGSGNQPQHF. Here the CDR3 DNA reads TGTGCCAGCAGCGTAGCAGGGTCGGGCAATCAGCCCCAGCATTTT.